This section outlines one T cell receptor beta chain sequence together with its context. These data originate in a study of control samples from healthy donors and cancer patients. Deletions cut 4 bases from V and 7 bases from J, with 8 bases between. CDR1 is SGHKS, CDR2 YYEKEE, per germline (reference sequence). CDR3 length: 11 amino acids. Using immunoSEQ multiplex PCR, the repertoire was profiled, and TCRdb retains in-frame clones only, with some absent. Of 95,000 to 150,000 clones listed, 80% to 90% are singletons. The source material was blood. The sequence came from a man between 60 and 75 years old in good health. The chain is built from TRBV5-5 and TRBJ1-1; D not resolved. CDR3: CASSQDFEAFF. The CDR3 region has the DNA TGTGCCAGCAGCCAGGACTTTGAAGCTTTCTTT. Full variable domain (missing parts from reference TRBV5-5 and TRBJ1-1): DAGVTQSPTHLIKTRGQQVTLRCSPISGHKSVSWYQQVLGQGPQFIFQYYEKEERGRGNFPDRFSARQFPNYSSELNVNALLLGDSALYLCASSQDFEAFFGQGTRLTVV.